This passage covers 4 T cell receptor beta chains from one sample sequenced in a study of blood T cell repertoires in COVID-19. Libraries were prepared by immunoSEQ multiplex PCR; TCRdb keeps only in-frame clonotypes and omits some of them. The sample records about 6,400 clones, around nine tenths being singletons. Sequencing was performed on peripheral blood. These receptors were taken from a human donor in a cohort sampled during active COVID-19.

In DNA form, the CDR3 reads TGTGCCAGCAGCGAGGGACTAGCGGGAGGGGGCTCCTACAATGAGCAGTTCTTC. Translated, it gives CASSEGLAGGGSYNEQFF. The V call is TRBV7-3, the J call TRBJ2-1; 16 bases agree with TRBD2. This CDR3 is built from 18 residues. The J segment lost 0 bases and the V segment lost 5 bases, leaving 4 bases of the junction unmatched. Germline CDR1 and CDR2: SGHTA and FQGTGA. The complete variable domain, with remaining parts taken from reference TRBV7-3 and TRBJ2-1, reads GAGVSQTPSNKVTEKGKYVELRCDPISGHTALYWYRQSLGQGPEFLIYFQGTGAADDSGLPNDRFFAVRPEGSVSTLKIQRTERGDSAVYLCASSEGLAGGGSYNEQFFGPGTRLTVL.

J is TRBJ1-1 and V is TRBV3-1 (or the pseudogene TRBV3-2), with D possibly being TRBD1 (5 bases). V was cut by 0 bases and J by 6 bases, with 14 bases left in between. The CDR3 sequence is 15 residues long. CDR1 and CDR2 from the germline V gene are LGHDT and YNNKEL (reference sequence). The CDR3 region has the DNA TGTGCCAGCAGCCAAGACCTAATTAGGGGCCCTGAAGCTTTCTTT. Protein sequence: CASSQDLIRGPEAFF.

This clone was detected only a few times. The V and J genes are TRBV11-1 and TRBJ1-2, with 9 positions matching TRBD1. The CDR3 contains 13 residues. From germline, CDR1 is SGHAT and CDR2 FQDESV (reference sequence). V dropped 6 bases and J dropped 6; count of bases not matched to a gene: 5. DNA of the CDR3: TGTGCCAGCAGGGCGGACAGGGGTGATGGCTACACCTTC. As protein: CASRADRGDGYTF.

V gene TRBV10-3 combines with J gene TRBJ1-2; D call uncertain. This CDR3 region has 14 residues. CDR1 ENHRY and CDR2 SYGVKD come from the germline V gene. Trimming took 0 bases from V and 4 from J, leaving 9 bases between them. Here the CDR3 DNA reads TGTGCCATCAGTGAGTCTACAGCCGGCTATGGCTACACCTTC. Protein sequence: CAISESTAGYGYTF.